Listed below are T cell receptor beta chains from one sample, sequenced in a study of blood T cell repertoires in COVID-19. The data were produced by immunoSEQ multiplex PCR, yet TCRdb's version contains in-frame clones alone and is incomplete. The sample has 200,000 to 250,000 clones, approximately 84% seen once. Sequenced sample: peripheral blood. These TCRs come from a man aged 50-60 years with acute or convalescent COVID-19. Each CDR3 is given with its conserved first and last residue. A D gene is named only where the DNA matches it firmly. Clone size, where shown, is once, few, many, or a class for clones that have expanded.

J,V,size,D,CDR3,DNA
TRBJ2-7,TRBV27,-,-,CASSSVPRSGSYEQYF,TGTGCCAGCAGTTCCGTTCCGAGGAGCGGCTCCTACGAGCAGTACTTC
TRBJ2-7,TRBV6-5,-,-,CASSEESVSSYEQYF,TGTGCCAGCAGCGAGGAATCAGTAAGCTCCTACGAGCAGTACTTC
TRBJ2-7,TRBV19,once,-,CASSISGEQYF,TGTGCCAGTAGTATTTCGGGCGAGCAGTACTTC
TRBJ1-2,TRBV19,-,-,CASSTLDPLGGAVDYGYTF,TGTGCCAGTAGCACATTGGACCCCTTGGGAGGTGCAGTAGACTATGGCTACACCTTC
TRBJ1-2,TRBV10-3,-,TRBD1,CAISGPGTVAAIGYTF,TGTGCCATCAGTGGACCAGGGACAGTGGCTGCGATCGGCTACACCTTC
TRBJ2-1,TRBV3-1/TRBV3-2,-,-,CASSHNNEQFF,TGTGCCAGCAGCCATAACAATGAGCAGTTCTTC
TRBJ1-2,TRBV7-3,-,TRBD1,CASSLRGRTGGEGYTF,TGTGCCAGCAGCCTGAGAGGGAGGACAGGGGGCGAGGGCTACACCTTC
TRBJ2-3,TRBV7-9,-,TRBD2,CASSLGSPGGHNTQYF,TGTGCCAGCAGCTTAGGGTCCCCGGGGGGGCACAATACGCAGTATTTT
TRBJ1-3,TRBV6-1,-,-,CASSEPRWPSGNTIYF,TGTGCCAGCAGTGAACCCCGATGGCCCTCTGGAAACACCATATATTTT
TRBJ1-2,TRBV4-1,-,-,CASSQDTRLYGYTF,TGCGCCAGCAGCCAAGATACAAGACTTTATGGCTACACCTTC
TRBJ2-7,TRBV15,-,TRBD2,CATSRPTSTYEQYF,TGTGCCACCAGCAGACCGACTAGCACCTACGAGCAGTACTTC
TRBJ2-1,TRBV5-4,-,TRBD2,CASSLLYRGRGDNEQFF,TGTGCCAGCAGCTTGCTTTACCGCGGGAGAGGGGACAATGAGCAGTTCTTC
TRBJ2-7,TRBV7-6,-,-,CASSFGGEGDEQYF,TGTGCCAGCAGCTTTGGTGGGGAGGGGGACGAGCAGTACTTC
TRBJ2-3,TRBV6-5,-,TRBD1,CASSLSDRAFGDTQYF,TGTGCCAGCAGTTTGTCGGACAGGGCTTTTGGAGATACGCAGTATTTT
TRBJ1-3,TRBV5-1,-,-,CASSLVGWGNTIYF,TGCGCCAGCAGCTTGGTCGGTTGGGGAAACACCATATATTTT
TRBJ2-1,TRBV20-1,few,TRBD2,CSARGGRERFF,TGCAGTGCTAGAGGCGGGAGGGAAAGGTTCTTC
TRBJ2-5,TRBV9,-,TRBD1,CASSDLGTAEETQYF,TGTGCCAGCAGCGACTTAGGGACAGCTGAAGAGACCCAGTACTTC
TRBJ1-1,TRBV2,once,-,CASSAGMNTEAFF,TGTGCCAGCAGTGCAGGGATGAACACTGAAGCTTTCTTT
TRBJ1-1,TRBV12-3/TRBV12-4,-,-,CASSLGGFEAFF,TGTGCCAGCAGTTTAGGAGGATTTGAAGCTTTCTTT
TRBJ1-1,TRBV12-3/TRBV12-4,-,TRBD1,CASSWDRNTEAFF,TGTGCCAGCAGTTGGGACAGGAACACTGAAGCTTTCTTT